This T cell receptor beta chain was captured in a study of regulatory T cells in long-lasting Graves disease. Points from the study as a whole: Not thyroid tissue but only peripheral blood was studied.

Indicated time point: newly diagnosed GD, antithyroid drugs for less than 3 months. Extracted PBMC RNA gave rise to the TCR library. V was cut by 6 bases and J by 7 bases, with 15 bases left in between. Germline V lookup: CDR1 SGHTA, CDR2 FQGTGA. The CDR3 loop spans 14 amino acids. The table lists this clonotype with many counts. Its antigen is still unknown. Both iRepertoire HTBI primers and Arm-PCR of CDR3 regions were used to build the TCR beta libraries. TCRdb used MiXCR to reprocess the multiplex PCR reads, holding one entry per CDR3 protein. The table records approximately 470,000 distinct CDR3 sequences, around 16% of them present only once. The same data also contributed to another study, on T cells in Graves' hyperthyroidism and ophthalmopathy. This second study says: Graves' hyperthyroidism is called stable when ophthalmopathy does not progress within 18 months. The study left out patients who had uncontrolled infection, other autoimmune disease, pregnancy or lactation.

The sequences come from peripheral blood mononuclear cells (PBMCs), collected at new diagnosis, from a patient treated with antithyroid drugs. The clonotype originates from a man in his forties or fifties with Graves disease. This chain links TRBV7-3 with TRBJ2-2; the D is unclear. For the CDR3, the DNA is TGTGCCAGCAGAGGAGCCCATGAAGTCGGGGAGCTGTTTTTT. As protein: CASRGAHEVGELFF.